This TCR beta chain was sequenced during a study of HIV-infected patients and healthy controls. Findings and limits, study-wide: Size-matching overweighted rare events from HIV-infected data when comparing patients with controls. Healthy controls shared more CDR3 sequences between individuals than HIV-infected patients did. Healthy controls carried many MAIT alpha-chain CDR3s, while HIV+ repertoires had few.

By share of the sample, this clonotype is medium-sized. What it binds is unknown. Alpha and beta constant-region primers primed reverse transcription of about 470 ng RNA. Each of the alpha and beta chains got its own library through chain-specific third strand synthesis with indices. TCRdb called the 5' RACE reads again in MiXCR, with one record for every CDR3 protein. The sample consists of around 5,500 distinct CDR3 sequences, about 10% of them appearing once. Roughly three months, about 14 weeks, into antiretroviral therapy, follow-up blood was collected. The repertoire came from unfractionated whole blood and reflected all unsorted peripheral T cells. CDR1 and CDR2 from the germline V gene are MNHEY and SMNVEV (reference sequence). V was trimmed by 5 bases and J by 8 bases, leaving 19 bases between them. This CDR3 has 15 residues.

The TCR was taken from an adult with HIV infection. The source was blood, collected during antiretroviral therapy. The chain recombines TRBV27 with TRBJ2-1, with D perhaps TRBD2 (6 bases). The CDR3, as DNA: TGTGCCAGCAGTCGACGGACCCCTAGCGTGGATGAGCAGTTCTTC. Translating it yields CASSRRTPSVDEQFF.